This is a list of T cell receptor beta chains from one sample in a study of T cells in Graves' hyperthyroidism and ophthalmopathy. TCRdb redid the calling of the multiplex PCR reads with MiXCR, one entry per CDR3 protein. The data hold 600,000 or so distinct CDR3 sequences, with approximately 44% observed a single time. The sequenced material came from peripheral blood or thyroid tissue (not recorded which). These receptor sequences come from a woman younger than 30 with Graves' hyperthyroidism. The CDR3 runs from the conserved cysteine through the conserved F or W. D genes are given only for firm matches. Some rows have no size entry. The others give once, few or many, or a class for an expanded clone.

clone size	V gene	D gene	J gene	CDR3 DNA	CDR3 protein
many	TRBV2	.	TRBJ1-6	TGTGCCAGCAGGGTCCAGGGGCCCTATAATTCACCCCTCCACTTT	CASRVQGPYNSPLHF
many	TRBV25-1	.	TRBJ1-6	TGTGCCAGCACCCTAGGAGAGGGGGGCTCACCCCTCCACTTT	CASTLGEGGSPLHF
few	TRBV7-9	.	TRBJ2-3	TGTGCCAGCAGCTTGGGGGGAGAAGATACGCAGTATTTT	CASSLGGEDTQYF
.	TRBV20-1	.	TRBJ1-6	TGCAGTGCTAGTTACCTCTGGGACATTGGTTCACCCCTCCACTTT	CSASYLWDIGSPLHF
.	TRBV14	.	TRBJ2-5	TGTGCCAGCAGCCAAACAGGGAGGGGGGAGACCCAGTACTTC	CASSQTGRGETQYF
many	TRBV19	.	TRBJ1-2	TGTGCCAGTAGTATCCCAACATTGGGCTCCGTGAGCGGCTACACCTTC	CASSIPTLGSVSGYTF
few	TRBV19	.	TRBJ2-7	TGTGCCAGTCCCCCGAAGGGAATCTACGAGCAGTACTTC	CASPPKGIYEQYF
.	TRBV29-1	.	TRBJ1-5	TGCAGCGTTCTGGGGGGGCAGCCCCAGCATTTT	CSVLGGQPQHF
.	TRBV24-1	TRBD1	TRBJ1-4	TGTGCCACCCAGGGGCTAGCTGATGCCGGGACAGGGGTTGAAAAACTGTTTTTT	CATQGLADAGTGVEKLFF
.	TRBV7-6	.	TRBJ2-2	TGTGCCAGCAGCCGCCCAGGGGGGTGGGACACCGGGGAGCTGTTTTTT	CASSRPGGWDTGELFF